What follows are 22 T cell receptor beta chains derived from one specimen sequenced in a study of blood T cell repertoires in COVID-19. The method was immunoSEQ multiplex PCR; TCRdb's version includes in-frame clones alone and lacks a portion of them. The data contain over 150,000 clones, roughly 86% of them seen just once; the ten biggest clones take up approximately 7%. The sample taken for sequencing was peripheral blood. Receptors originate from a man aged 50-60 years with active or convalescent COVID-19.

V is TRBV5-1 and J is TRBJ1-1; no definite D call. The CDR3 contains 13 residues. The germline CDR1 and CDR2 sequences are SGHRS and YFSETQ. With 1 base removed from V and 3 bases from J, the gap between germline ends came to 7 bases. The CDR3 reads CASSLYGYTEAFF. CDR3 DNA sequence: TGCGCCAGCAGCTTGTACGGGTACACTGAAGCTTTCTTT.

The sample holds a few counts of this clone. The gene calls are TRBV30 and TRBJ1-3, with a possible D match to TRBD1 (6 bases). Germline loops: CDR1 GTSNPN, CDR2 SVGIG (reference sequence). The CDR3 has 14 residues. Trimming removed 2 bases at V and 0 bases at J, with 8 bases between. CDR3 sequence reads: CAWSRTDSGNTIYF. The CDR3 nucleotides read TGTGCCTGGAGTCGGACAGACTCTGGAAACACCATATATTTT. The complete variable domain, with remaining parts taken from reference TRBV30 and TRBJ1-3, reads SQTIHQWPATLVQPVGSPLSLECTVEGTSNPNLYWYRQAAGRGLQLLFYSVGIGQISSEVPQNLSASRPQDRQFILSSKKLLLSDSGFYLCAWSRTDSGNTIYFGEGSWLTVV.

V and J are TRBV4-1 and TRBJ2-2, with TRBD2 matching 13 bases. The J segment lost 6 bases and the V segment lost 7 bases, leaving 8 bases of the junction unmatched. CDR1 and CDR2 from the germline V gene are MGHRA and YSYEKL. This CDR3 is built from 16 residues. The CDR3 bases are TGCGCCAGCAAAAGAGGACTAGCGGGGGCTCCCGGGGAGCTGTTTTTT. This codes for CASKRGLAGAPGELFF.

This sequence joins TRBV5-1 and TRBJ1-4, with D perhaps matching TRBD1 (5 bases). V was clipped by 0 bases and J by 10 bases, with 10 bases between them. From germline, CDR1 is SGHRS and CDR2 YFSETQ. CDR3 length: 13 amino acids. This CDR3 reads CASSLAGGAKLFF. The CDR3, as DNA: TGCGCCAGCAGCTTGGCGGGCGGGGCAAAACTGTTTTTT.

V is TRBV5-6 and J is TRBJ1-2, with D perhaps TRBD1 (5 bases). CDR3 length: 13 amino acids. Germline V gene data show CDR1 as SGHDT and CDR2 as YYEEEE. V was cut by 0 bases and J by 3 bases, with 6 bases left in between. The CDR3 region has the DNA TGTGCCAGCAGCTTGGGCAGGGACTATGGCTACACCTTC. Translating it yields CASSLGRDYGYTF.

The chain combines TRBV6-2 or TRBV6-3 with TRBJ2-7, with 9 bases aligning to TRBD1. V lost 5 bases, J lost 8 bases, and 19 bases stayed unmatched. Germline V lookup: CDR1 MNHEY, CDR2 SVGEGT. The CDR3 sequence is 17 residues long. CDR3 in DNA: TGTGCCAGCAGTACCCCAACCTCACAGGGGGCTAGGTACAAGCAGTACTTC. Protein sequence: CASSTPTSQGARYKQYF.

This clone showed up just once. This rearrangement joins TRBV10-3 to TRBJ1-2; D remains ambiguous. V lost 6 bases and J 0 bases, leaving 8 bases between the germline ends. The CDR3 has 13 amino acids. Per the germline V gene, CDR1 is ENHRY and CDR2 is SYGVKD. In DNA, the CDR3 is TGTGCCATCAGGGAGGCGACTAACTATGGCTACACCTTC. It yields the protein CAIREATNYGYTF.

The chain links TRBV27 to TRBJ1-5, with a tentative D call TRBD1 (5 bases). The germline V gene encodes CDR1 MNHEY and CDR2 SMNVEV (reference sequence). The length of the CDR3 is 14 residues. Trimming pared 5 bases from V and 4 bases from J, leaving 12 bases between. The CDR3 nucleotides read TGTGCCAGCAGTGCCTTGACAGAGAATCAGCCCCAGCATTTT. Amino acids: CASSALTENQPQHF.

The chain links TRBV29-1 to TRBJ1-4, with 9 bases lining up with TRBD1. V was pared by 6 bases and J by 3 bases, with 2 bases of the junction left unmatched. This CDR3 region has 13 residues. Germline CDR1 is SQVTM and CDR2 is ANQGSEA. The CDR3 loop reads CSVTGGPNEKLFF. The CDR3 nucleotides are TGCAGCGTCACAGGGGGCCCTAATGAAAAACTGTTTTTT. Using reference TRBV29-1 and TRBJ1-4 for the parts outside the CDR3, the full variable domain is SAVISQKPSRDICQRGTSLTIQCQVDSQVTMMFWYRQQPGQSLTLIATANQGSEATYESGFVIDKFPISRPNLTFSTLTVSNMSPEDSSIYLCSVTGGPNEKLFFGSGTQLSVL.

The chain is built from TRBV4-2 and TRBJ2-5; tentative D call: TRBD1 (5 bases). The V gene lost 0 bases and the J gene lost 2 bases, with 13 bases spanning the gap. The CDR3 totals 16 residues. Germline-derived CDR1 and CDR2 are LGHNA and YNFKEQ. The CDR3 region has the DNA TGTGCCAGCAGCCAAGATTTCCTCTCAGGGCAAGAGACCCAGTACTTC. Translation: CASSQDFLSGQETQYF.

This chain links TRBV11-3 with TRBJ2-3; 8 nucleotides agree with TRBD1. V was clipped by 5 bases and J by 5 bases; unmatched bases: 6. Germline V gene lookup returns CDR1 SGHNT and CDR2 YENEEA. The CDR3 is 14 residues long. Here the CDR3 DNA reads TGTGCCAGCAGCCTGACAGGGGTAGGAGATACGCAGTATTTT. Protein product: CASSLTGVGDTQYF.

This clone was counted once. The gene calls are TRBV7-2 and TRBJ2-1, with TRBD1 matching over 7 bases. The CDR3 is made up of 15 amino acids. Losses at the gene ends were 6 bases for V and 6 bases for J; bases not matched to a gene: 11. Germline V lookup: CDR1 SGHTA, CDR2 FQGNSA. CDR3 coding DNA: TGTGCCAGCAGACAAGACAGGGTGGCATTCAATGAGCAGTTCTTC. It specifies CASRQDRVAFNEQFF.

J is TRBJ1-4 and V is TRBV6-5; D uncertain. Germline assignment: CDR1 MNHEY and CDR2 SVGAGI. Deletions cut 0 bases from V and 2 bases from J, with 10 bases between. This CDR3 has 16 amino acids. Here the CDR3 reads CASSYSGGVTNEKLFF. The CDR3 nucleotides read TGTGCCAGCAGTTACTCGGGCGGGGTTACTAATGAAAAACTGTTTTTT.

The V and J genes are TRBV3-1 (or the pseudogene TRBV3-2) and TRBJ2-4; the match to TRBD2 covers 11 bases. There are 15 residues in the CDR3. The J segment lost 6 bases and the V segment lost 2 bases, leaving 3 bases of the junction unmatched. Germline V lookup: CDR1 LGHDT, CDR2 YNNKEL (reference sequence). This CDR3 reads CASSQRSGRGNIQYF. In DNA, the CDR3 is TGTGCCAGCAGCCAACGTAGCGGGAGGGGAAACATTCAGTACTTC.

The rearrangement links TRBV9 to TRBJ2-1; possibly TRBD2 for D (6 bases). The germline V gene has CDR1 SGDLS and CDR2 YYNGEE. The CDR3 sequence is 16 residues long. Trimming shortened V by 0 bases and J by 2 bases, and 12 bases separated the two germline ends. CDR3 DNA: TGTGCCAGCAGCGTAGTTCGCGGGAACCCCTACAATGAGCAGTTCTTC. It encodes CASSVVRGNPYNEQFF.

V usage is TRBV5-4 and J usage is TRBJ1-2; D call uncertain. CDR1 is SGHNT, CDR2 YYREEE, per germline (reference sequence). V lost 0 bases and J 5 bases, leaving 14 bases between the germline ends. The CDR3 loop spans 15 amino acids. The CDR3 here is CASSLGSQQAYGYTF. DNA for the CDR3: TGTGCCAGCAGCTTGGGATCCCAGCAGGCATATGGCTACACCTTC.

V gene TRBV11-2 combines with J gene TRBJ1-1; D unclear. Germline V gives CDR1 SGHAT, CDR2 FQNNGV. The CDR3 consists of 16 residues. The V and J ends lost 2 bases and 4 bases respectively, with 17 bases between them. The chain's CDR3 is CASSLRRMNRITEAFF. The CDR3 nucleotides read TGTGCCAGCAGCTTAAGGAGGATGAACAGAATCACTGAAGCTTTCTTT.

V gene TRBV4-2 combines with J gene TRBJ2-7; 10 bases match TRBD2. With V trimmed by 3 bases and J by 0 bases, 11 bases remained unmatched. The germline V gene encodes CDR1 LGHNA and CDR2 YNFKEQ. The CDR3 extends over 18 amino acids. The CDR3 sequence is CASSQMRASGGISYEQYF. The CDR3 nucleotides are TGTGCCAGCAGCCAGATGCGTGCTAGCGGGGGAATCTCCTACGAGCAGTACTTC.

The chain links TRBV28 to TRBJ2-3, with 9 bases fitting TRBD2. The V segment lost 3 bases and the J segment 0 bases; nucleotides outside the gene matches: 4. The V gene's germline CDR1 is MDHEN and CDR2 SYDVKM. The CDR3 loop spans 16 amino acids. In nucleotides, the CDR3 is TGTGCCAGCAGTTTTCCTACTAGCGGGAGCACAGATACGCAGTATTTT. Translation gives CASSFPTSGSTDTQYF.

This chain connects TRBV18 to TRBJ1-1, with 7 bases lining up with TRBD1. The trim removed 3 bases at V and 0 bases at J, leaving 4 bases unmatched. Germline CDR1 is KGHSH and CDR2 is LQKENI. The CDR3 runs to 15 residues. CDR3 in DNA: TGTGCCAGCTCACCCGTGACAGGGATGAACACTGAAGCTTTCTTT. Its translation: CASSPVTGMNTEAFF. Complete variable domain (other parts from reference TRBV18 and TRBJ1-1): NAGVMQNPRHLVRRRGQEARLRCSPMKGHSHVYWYRQLPEEGLKFMVYLQKENIIDESGMPKERFSAEFPKEGPSILRIQQVVRGDSAAYFCASSPVTGMNTEAFFGQGTRLTVV.

This clone has just one count. V gene TRBV7-2 combines with J gene TRBJ2-7, with D hard to call. This CDR3 is 15 amino acids long. Trimming cost V 0 bases and J 2 bases, with 11 bases left between them. Germline CDR1 reads SGHTA; CDR2 reads FQGNSA. DNA of the CDR3: TGTGCCAGCAGCTTAGCTCCTAGTGTGCCCTACGAGCAGTACTTC. Translation gives CASSLAPSVPYEQYF.

This clone was counted once. V is TRBV29-1 and J is TRBJ1-1; no reliable D call. Trimming took 6 bases from V and 4 from J, leaving 15 bases between them. Germline V gives CDR1 SQVTM, CDR2 ANQGSEA. The CDR3 runs to 13 residues. The CDR3 reads CSVLPLGATEAFF. Written as DNA, the CDR3 is TGCAGCGTCCTACCCCTGGGCGCCACTGAAGCTTTCTTT.